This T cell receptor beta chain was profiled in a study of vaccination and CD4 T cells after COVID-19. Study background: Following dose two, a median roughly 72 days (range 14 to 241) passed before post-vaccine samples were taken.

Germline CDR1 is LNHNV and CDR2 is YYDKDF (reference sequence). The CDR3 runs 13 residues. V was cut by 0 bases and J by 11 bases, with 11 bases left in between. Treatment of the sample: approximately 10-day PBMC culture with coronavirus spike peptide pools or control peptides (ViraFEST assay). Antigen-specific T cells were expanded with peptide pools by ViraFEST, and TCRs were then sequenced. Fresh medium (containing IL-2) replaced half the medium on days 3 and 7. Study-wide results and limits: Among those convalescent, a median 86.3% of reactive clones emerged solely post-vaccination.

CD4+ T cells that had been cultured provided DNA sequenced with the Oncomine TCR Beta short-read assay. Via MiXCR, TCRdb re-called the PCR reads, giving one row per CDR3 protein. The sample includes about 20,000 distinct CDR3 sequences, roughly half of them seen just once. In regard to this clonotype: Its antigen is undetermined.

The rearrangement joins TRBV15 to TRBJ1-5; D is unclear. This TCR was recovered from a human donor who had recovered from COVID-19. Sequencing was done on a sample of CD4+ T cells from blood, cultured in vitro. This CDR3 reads CATSRDPGRAQHF. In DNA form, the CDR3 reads TGTGCCACCAGCAGAGACCCCGGGCGGGCCCAGCATTTT. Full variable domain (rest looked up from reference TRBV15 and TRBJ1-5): DAMVIQNPRYQVTQFGKPVTLSCSQTLNHNVMYWYQQKSSQAPKLLFHYYDKDFNNEADTPDNFQSRRPNTSFCFLDIRSPGLGDTAMYLCATSRDPGRAQHFGDGTRLSIL.